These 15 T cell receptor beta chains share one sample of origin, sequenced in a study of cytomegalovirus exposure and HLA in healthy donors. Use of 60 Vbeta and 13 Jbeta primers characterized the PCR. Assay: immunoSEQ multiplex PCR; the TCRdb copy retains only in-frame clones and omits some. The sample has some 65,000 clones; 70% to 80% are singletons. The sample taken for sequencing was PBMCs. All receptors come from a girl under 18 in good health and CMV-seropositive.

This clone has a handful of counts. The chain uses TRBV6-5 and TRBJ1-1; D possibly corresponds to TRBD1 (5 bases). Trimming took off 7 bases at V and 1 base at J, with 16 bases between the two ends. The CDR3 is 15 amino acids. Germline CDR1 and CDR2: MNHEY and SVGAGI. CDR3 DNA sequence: TGTGCCAGCAACTTAGGAGGGGCTCGGAACACTGAAGCTTTCTTT. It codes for CASNLGGARNTEAFF.

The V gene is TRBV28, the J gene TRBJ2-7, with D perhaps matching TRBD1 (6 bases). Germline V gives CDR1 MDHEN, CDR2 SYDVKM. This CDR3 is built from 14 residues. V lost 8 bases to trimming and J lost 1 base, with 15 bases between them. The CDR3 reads CASSTPGESYEQYF. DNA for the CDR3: TGTGCCAGCTCTACCCCAGGGGAATCCTACGAGCAGTACTTC. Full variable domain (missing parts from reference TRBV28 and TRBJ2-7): DVKVTQSSRYLVKRTGEKVFLECVQDMDHENMFWYRQDPGLGLRLIYFSYDVKMKEKGDIPEGYSVSREKKERFSLILESASTNQTSMYLCASSTPGESYEQYFGPGTRLTVT.

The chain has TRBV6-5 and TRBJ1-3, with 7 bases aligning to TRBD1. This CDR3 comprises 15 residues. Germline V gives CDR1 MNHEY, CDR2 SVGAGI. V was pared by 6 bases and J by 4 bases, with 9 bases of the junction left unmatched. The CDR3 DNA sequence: TGTGCCAGCAGACCAATCGACAGGGTCGGAAACACCATATATTTT. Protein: CASRPIDRVGNTIYF.

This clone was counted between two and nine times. The DNA of the CDR3 is TGTGCCATCAAAACAGGCGGCAAGGAAGCTTTCTTT. As protein: CAIKTGGKEAFF. This chain links TRBV10-3 with TRBJ1-1; tentative D call: TRBD1 (5 bases). Germline loops: CDR1 ENHRY, CDR2 SYGVKD. Trimming pared 7 bases from V and 8 bases from J, leaving 14 bases between. CDR3 length: 12 amino acids.

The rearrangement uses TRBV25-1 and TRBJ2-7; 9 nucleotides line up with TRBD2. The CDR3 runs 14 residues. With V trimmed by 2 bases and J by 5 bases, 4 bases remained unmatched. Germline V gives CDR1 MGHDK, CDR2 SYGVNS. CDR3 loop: CASSELAGFDEQYF. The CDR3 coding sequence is TGTGCCAGCAGTGAACTAGCGGGATTCGACGAGCAGTACTTC.

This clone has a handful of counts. The CDR3 coding sequence is TGTGCCAGCAGCCAAGAACTAGCGGGGGGCCAATACACAGATACGCAGTATTTT. Amino acid sequence: CASSQELAGGQYTDTQYF. The chain links TRBV4-2 to TRBJ2-3; the match to TRBD2 covers 12 bases. In germline, CDR1 is LGHNA, CDR2 YNFKEQ. This CDR3 has 18 amino acids. V was pared by 0 bases and J by 2 bases, with 6 bases of the junction left unmatched.

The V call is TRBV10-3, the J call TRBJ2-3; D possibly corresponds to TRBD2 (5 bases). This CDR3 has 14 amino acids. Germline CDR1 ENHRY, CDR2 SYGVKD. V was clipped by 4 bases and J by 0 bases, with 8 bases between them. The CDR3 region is CAISGGSSTDTQYF. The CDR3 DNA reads TGTGCCATCAGTGGAGGGTCTAGCACAGATACGCAGTATTTT.

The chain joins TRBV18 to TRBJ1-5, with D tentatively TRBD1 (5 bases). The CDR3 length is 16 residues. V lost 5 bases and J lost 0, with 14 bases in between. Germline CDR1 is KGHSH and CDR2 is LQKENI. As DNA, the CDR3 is TGTGCCAGCTCAAATCTCCAGGGTTATAGCAATCAGCCCCAGCATTTT. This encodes CASSNLQGYSNQPQHF.

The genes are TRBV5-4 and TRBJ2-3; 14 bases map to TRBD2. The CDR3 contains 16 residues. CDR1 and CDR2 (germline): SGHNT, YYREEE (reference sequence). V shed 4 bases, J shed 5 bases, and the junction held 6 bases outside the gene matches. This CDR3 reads CASSPGTSGRRDTQYF. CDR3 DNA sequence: TGTGCCAGCAGCCCCGGGACTAGCGGGAGACGAGATACGCAGTATTTT. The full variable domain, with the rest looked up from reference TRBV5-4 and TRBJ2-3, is ETGVTQSPTHLIKTRGQQVTLRCSSQSGHNTVSWYQQALGQGPQFIFQYYREEENGRGNFPPRFSGLQFPNYSSELNVNALELDDSALYLCASSPGTSGRRDTQYFGPGTRLTVL.

CDR3 DNA: TGTGCCAGCAGCCCCCGGGACAGGGCCCATCAGCCCCAGCATTTT. It specifies CASSPRDRAHQPQHF. This chain joins TRBV7-8 and TRBJ1-5; TRBD1 matches 9 bases. Trimming cost V 5 bases and J 5 bases; bases outside gene matches: 7. This CDR3 comprises 15 residues. Germline CDR1 reads SGHVS; CDR2 reads FQNEAQ.

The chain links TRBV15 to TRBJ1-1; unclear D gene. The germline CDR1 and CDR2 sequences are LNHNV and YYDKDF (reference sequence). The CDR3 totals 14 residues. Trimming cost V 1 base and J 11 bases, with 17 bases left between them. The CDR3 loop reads CATSRGSVVSGAFF. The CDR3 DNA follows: TGTGCCACCAGCAGAGGAAGTGTGGTTTCGGGGGCTTTCTTT.

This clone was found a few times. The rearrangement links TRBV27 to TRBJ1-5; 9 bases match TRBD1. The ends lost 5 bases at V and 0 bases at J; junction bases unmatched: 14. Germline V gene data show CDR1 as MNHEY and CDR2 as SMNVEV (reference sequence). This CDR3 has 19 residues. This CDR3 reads CASSAYRGRRGSSNQPQHF. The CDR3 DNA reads TGTGCCAGCAGTGCGTACAGGGGGCGAAGGGGTAGTAGCAATCAGCCCCAGCATTTT.

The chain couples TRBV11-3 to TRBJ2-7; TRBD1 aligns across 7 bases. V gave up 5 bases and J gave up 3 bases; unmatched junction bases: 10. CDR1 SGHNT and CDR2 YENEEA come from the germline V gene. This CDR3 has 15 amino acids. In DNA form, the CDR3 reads TGTGCCAGCAGCAGCCCGGCAGGGGGAATCTACGAGCAGTACTTC. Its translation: CASSSPAGGIYEQYF.

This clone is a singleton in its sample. CDR3 coding DNA: TGTGCCAGCAGCCCCTGGACAGGGATCATAGCTGAAGCTTTCTTT. This codes for CASSPWTGIIAEAFF. The chain couples TRBV7-8 to TRBJ1-1; 8 bases are a match to TRBD1. The germline gives CDR1 SGHVS, CDR2 FQNEAQ. The CDR3 has 15 residues. Trimming took 5 bases from V and 6 from J; bases not matched to a gene: 11.

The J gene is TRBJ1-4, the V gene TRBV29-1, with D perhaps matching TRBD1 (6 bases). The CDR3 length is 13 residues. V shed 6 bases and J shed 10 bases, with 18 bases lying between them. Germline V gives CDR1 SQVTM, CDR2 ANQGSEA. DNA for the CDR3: TGCAGCGTCGCGACAGGACTTTTAGGAAAACTGTTTTTT. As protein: CSVATGLLGKLFF.